The subject of this entry is one T cell receptor beta chain. This clonotype was seen ten or more times. This clone's antigen is unknown. Base quality data are lacking; no much larger clone is found one base away. The data were obtained in a study of human T cells and chemical hapten exposure (dated by TCRdb to the early 2020s). The study in broad terms: For sensitization, 2% DPC in acetone was applied to a 2 cm by 2 cm area of upper inner arm skin. Throughout the roughly 23-week study period, patients were also given weekly therapeutic DPC doses on the scalp. Patch testing on the upper back used Finn chambers containing 0.01% DPC, with scoring done after 6 days according to International Contact Dermatitis Research Group standards. Most of the patients in the cohort were female, and the cohort covered alopecia areata with under or over 50% scalp involvement, alopecia totalis and alopecia universalis. Libraries were combined into a pool for sequencing, and differences in TCR yield between samples came mainly from small differences in library volumes within the pool. This study followed changes in the peripheral blood TCR repertoire in vivo during primary and secondary sensitization of alopecia patients to the hapten diphenylcyclopropenone (DPC). Blood samples were taken from patients before sensitization (week 0) and then at 2, 6 and about 24 weeks after DPC sensitization. Under 30 alopecia patients gave blood for TCR sequencing at one to four time points (pre-sensitization, 2, 6 and 24 weeks). From each blood RNA sample, both TCR alpha and TCR beta chains were sequenced. Overall study results and their limits: Significantly more large CDR3 similarity clusters were formed by expanded TCRs than by pre-sensitization or healthy control sets, consistent with antigen-driven responses. The number of TCRs above 1 in 1000 frequency did not change with DPC sensitization; there was no evidence of global repertoire structure alterations. Alopecia, a presumed autoimmune disease, was present in all patients, so the immune response of the patients might differ from that of healthy individuals. Patch test score correlated positively with the number of PT1 expanded TCRs, reaching significance at thresholds 8, 16 and 32 but not at 4. After repeated subsampling, changes were observed in the strength of the expansion versus patch-test correlation and in the threshold at which the correlation became significant.

The library came from RACE. The sequencing machine was a NextSeq 500. During library preparation, unique molecular identifiers were attached to individual cDNA molecules so that TCRs could be counted in a quantitative, reproducible way. In the source study's methods: Samples had a median of roughly 98,000 TCRs, with a range from roughly 20,000 to 700,000. The Decombinator software suite was used to annotate the V, J and CDR3 of the TCR reads. For the PS versus PT1 abundance plots, all samples were subsampled to the same number of TCRs (28,000). TCRs were defined as expanded if absent before sensitization and observed at least eight times at the 2-week time point. TCRdb trimmed public reads at Q25 via fastp, called clones via MiXCR and kept in-frame beta chains. Identical CDR3 protein sequences are pooled into one entry, listed with their most common genes and DNA. It is TCRdb's table, rather than the study itself, that gives the V and J calls and clone size. This sample has 30,000 to 40,000 distinct CDR3 sequences in its table, and 9.5% of those were observed once. The top ten clones comprise 20% to 30% of the sample.

The time point tag for this specimen amounts to: patch test 3, about 24 weeks after DPC sensitization. Read against the paper, the sample's treatment or condition label means: therapeutic diphenylcyclopropenone sensitization with weekly scalp DPC. Unfractionated whole blood was collected in Tempus Blood RNA tubes, and total RNA was extracted from that blood. Blood at each patch-test visit was drawn before the patch test was applied. Eligible patients were aged 18 to 70, diagnosed with alopecia, deemed suitable for DPC therapy, and excluded if pregnant. Source: whole blood, taken in connection with sensitization to the hapten diphenylcyclopropenone (DPC). This clonotype was sampled from a man in his forties or fifties with alopecia areata. Some clones in this sample may be carry-over from other donors' samples.

The CDR3 loop reads CASSYSSTTNQPQHF. The DNA sequence follows: TGTGCCAGCAGTTACTCCTCGACAACCAATCAGCCCCAGCATTTT. The rearranged segments are TRBV6-2 or TRBV6-3 and TRBJ1-5; the D gene is unclear. CDR1 and CDR2 were assigned from the germline V gene as MNHEY and SVGEGT. The CDR3 spans 15 residues, from the cysteine through the phenylalanine. Only the CDR3 DNA stays, 45 bases, in frame from base 1. V is pared back by 0 bases and J by 3 bases, with 9 bases lying between the germline termini.